This T cell receptor beta chain was sequenced during a study of cytomegalovirus exposure and HLA in healthy donors. At the level of the study: Within an early data release were about 85 million unique TCRs drawn from HLA-typed donors.

This clone was detected only once. The CDR3 totals 15 residues. Trimming removed 11 bases from V and 6 bases from J, with 26 bases in between. CDR1 MNHEY and CDR2 SVGAGI come from the germline V gene. Amplification used 60 Vbeta primers and 13 Jbeta primers. Profiled with immunoSEQ multiplex PCR; TCRdb holds only in-frame clones, not every one. Here the sample spans around 150,000 clones, around 79% being singletons. This receptor was obtained from a middle-aged woman in good health and CMV-seronegative. This chain links TRBV6-5 with TRBJ2-7, with D possibly matching TRBD2 (6 bases). The sequenced material came from PBMCs. The CDR3 region has the DNA TGTGCCGTTAGGGAATTTGTGGGGCCCGGGGGCGAGCAGTACTTC. Its protein product is CAVREFVGPGGEQYF.